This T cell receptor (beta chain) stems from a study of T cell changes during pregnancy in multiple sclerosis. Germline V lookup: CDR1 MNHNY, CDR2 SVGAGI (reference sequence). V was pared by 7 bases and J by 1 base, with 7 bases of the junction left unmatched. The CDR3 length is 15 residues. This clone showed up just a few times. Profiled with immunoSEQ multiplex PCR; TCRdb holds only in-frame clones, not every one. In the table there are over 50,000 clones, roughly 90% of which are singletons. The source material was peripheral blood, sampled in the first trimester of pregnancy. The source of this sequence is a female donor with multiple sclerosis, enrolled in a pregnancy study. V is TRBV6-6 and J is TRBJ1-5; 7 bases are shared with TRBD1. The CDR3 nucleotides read TGTGCCAGCACCAAAACAGGGGTGAGCAATCAGCCCCAGCATTTT. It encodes CASTKTGVSNQPQHF.